These 12 T cell receptor beta chains were sequenced from one sample in a study of T cell responses to AZD1222 COVID-19 vaccine. Data came from immunoSEQ multiplex PCR; TCRdb stores just in-frame clones and leaves some out. Altogether fewer than 85,000 clones are present, more than 75% being singletons, with the ten largest covering approximately 5%. The material sequenced was peripheral blood, taken 28 days after the second dose of the MenACWY control vaccine. The receptor set was obtained from an adult who received the MenACWY meningococcal vaccine as a control.

This chain joins TRBV18 and TRBJ1-6; D call uncertain. Trimming left V 2 bases short and J 7 bases short, with 12 bases between. The germline gives CDR1 KGHSH, CDR2 LQKENI. The length of the CDR3 is 15 residues. The CDR3 here is CASSPNGSRNSPLHF. In DNA, the CDR3 is TGTGCCAGCTCACCAAATGGGTCCCGGAATTCACCCCTCCACTTT.

This rearrangement joins TRBV28 to TRBJ1-5; D is uncertain. The CDR3 extends over 15 amino acids. Trimming cost V 6 bases and J 3 bases, with 15 bases left between them. CDR1 and CDR2 from the germline V gene are MDHEN and SYDVKM. Here the CDR3 DNA reads TGTGCCAGCAGCCCGGCGGGCAGGAACAATCAGCCCCAGCATTTT. The encoded protein is CASSPAGRNNQPQHF.

This rearrangement joins TRBV19 to TRBJ2-2; D unclear. The V gene lost 0 bases and the J gene lost 4 bases, with 3 bases spanning the gap. This CDR3 spans 13 amino acids. Germline CDR1 and CDR2: LNHDA and SQIVND (reference sequence). In nucleotides, the CDR3 is TGTGCCAGTAGTATAGAGGGCACCGGGGAGCTGTTTTTT. It specifies CASSIEGTGELFF.

In this sample, this clone turned up once. V gene TRBV28 combines with J gene TRBJ1-2; D is ambiguous. This CDR3 is 12 amino acids long. Per germline, CDR1 MDHEN and CDR2 SYDVKM. Between the trimmed V and J ends, which lost 2 bases and 5 bases, there was a span of 6 bases. CDR3 protein: CASSLRSYGYTF. As DNA, the CDR3 is TGTGCCAGCAGTTTACGGAGTTATGGCTACACCTTC.

Written as DNA, the CDR3 is TGTGCCAGCAGCCAAGATGGCACATCCTACGAGCAGTACTTC. Its protein product is CASSQDGTSYEQYF. The V gene is TRBV3-1 (or the pseudogene TRBV3-2), the J gene TRBJ2-7; D call uncertain. Germline lookup yields CDR1 LGHDT and CDR2 YNNKEL (reference sequence). The V and J ends lost 0 bases and 1 base respectively, with 7 bases between them. This CDR3 comprises 14 residues.

The chain joins TRBV19 to TRBJ1-5; D might be TRBD1 (6 bases). Germline loops: CDR1 LNHDA, CDR2 SQIVND (reference sequence). V gave up 3 bases and J gave up 7 bases, with 13 bases separating them. CDR3 length equals 14 residues. CDR3 protein: CASSMTGYNQPQHF. In DNA form, the CDR3 reads TGTGCCAGTAGTATGACAGGTTATAACCAGCCCCAGCATTTT.

The rearrangement uses TRBV5-4 and TRBJ2-3; TRBD2 matches 8 bases. The germline gives CDR1 SGHNT, CDR2 YYREEE (reference sequence). Trimming took 4 bases from V and 10 from J; bases not matched to a gene: 14. The CDR3 has 15 residues. The CDR3 DNA follows: TGTGCCAGCAGCACCGGGACTAGAGGCCCTATGGCGCAGTATTTT. Its translation: CASSTGTRGPMAQYF.

The chain employs TRBV2 and TRBJ2-7; the D is unclear. Germline V CDR1 and CDR2: SNHLY, FYNNEI. The ends were cut back, 7 bases at V and 3 bases at J, with 13 bases in the middle. CDR3 length: 13 amino acids. CDR3 nucleotides: TGTGCCAGCAATACAGCTTTTGTCTACGAGCAGTACTTC. It yields the protein CASNTAFVYEQYF.

About this clone itself: A junction boundary mismatches the germline segment, possibly from a read error. The chain recombines TRBV14 with TRBJ1-4; unclear D gene. Germline CDR1 SGHDN, CDR2 FVKESK. This CDR3 is built from 13 residues. In nucleotides, the CDR3 is TGTGCCAGCAGCGGGAGGGATTATGAAAAACTGTCTTTT. Protein product: CASSGRDYEKLSF. Combining the CDR3 with reference TRBV14 and TRBJ1-4 gives the whole variable domain EAGVTQFPSHSVIEKGQTVTLRCDPISGHDNLYWYRRVMGKEIKFLLHFVKESKQDESGMPNNRFLAERTGGTYSTLKVQPAELEDSGVYFCASSGRDYEKLSFGSGTQLSVL.

This clone was observed once. V and J are TRBV7-9 and TRBJ2-7; 7 positions match TRBD2. Germline assignment: CDR1 SEHNR and CDR2 FQNEAQ (reference sequence). The CDR3 sequence is 17 residues long. J was trimmed by 3 bases and V by 7 bases; bases with no gene match: 18. The CDR3: CASIILRAGGSHYEQYF. The CDR3 DNA is TGTGCCAGCATCATTCTCCGGGCAGGCGGGAGCCACTACGAGCAGTACTTC.

V gene TRBV3-1 (or the pseudogene TRBV3-2) combines with J gene TRBJ1-1, with D possibly being TRBD1 (5 bases). The germline V and J ends were trimmed by 4 bases and 1 base, with 7 bases remaining between them. The germline V gene encodes CDR1 LGHDT and CDR2 YNNKEL (reference sequence). This CDR3 is 13 amino acids long. The CDR3 DNA reads as TGTGCCAGCAGCCCGGGGGGGAACACTGAAGCTTTCTTT. Encoded protein: CASSPGGNTEAFF.

This sequence joins TRBV30 and TRBJ1-1; D gene uncertain. Germline values: CDR1 GTSNPN, CDR2 SVGIG (reference sequence). CDR3 length: 14 amino acids. V lost 4 bases and J lost 1, with 13 bases in between. Here the CDR3 DNA reads TGTGCCTGGACGCCCGACAAGCCGAACACTGAAGCTTTCTTT. Its translation: CAWTPDKPNTEAFF.